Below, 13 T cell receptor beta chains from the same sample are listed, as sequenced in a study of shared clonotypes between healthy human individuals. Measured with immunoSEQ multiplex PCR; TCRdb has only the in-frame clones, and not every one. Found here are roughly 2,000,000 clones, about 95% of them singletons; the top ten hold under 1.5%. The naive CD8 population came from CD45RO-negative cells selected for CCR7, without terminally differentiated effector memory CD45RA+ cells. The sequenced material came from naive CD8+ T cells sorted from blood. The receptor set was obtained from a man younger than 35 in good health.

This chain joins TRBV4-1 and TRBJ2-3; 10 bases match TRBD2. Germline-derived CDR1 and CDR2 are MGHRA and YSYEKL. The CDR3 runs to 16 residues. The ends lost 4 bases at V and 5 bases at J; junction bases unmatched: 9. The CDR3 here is CASSRVVLAGEDTQYF. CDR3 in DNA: TGCGCCAGCAGCCGAGTCGTCCTAGCGGGGGAAGATACGCAGTATTTT.

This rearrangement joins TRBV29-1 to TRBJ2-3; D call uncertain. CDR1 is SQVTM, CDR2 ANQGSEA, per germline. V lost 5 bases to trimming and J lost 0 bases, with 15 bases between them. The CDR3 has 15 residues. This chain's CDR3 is CSVSPRAASTDTQYF. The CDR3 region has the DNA TGCAGCGTTTCCCCCCGGGCAGCTAGCACAGATACGCAGTATTTT.

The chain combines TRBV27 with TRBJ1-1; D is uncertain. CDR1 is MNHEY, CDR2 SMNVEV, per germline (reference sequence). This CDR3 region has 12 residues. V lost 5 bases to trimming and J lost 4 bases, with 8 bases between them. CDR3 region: CASSASGTEAFF. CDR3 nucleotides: TGTGCCAGCAGTGCCTCAGGCACTGAAGCTTTCTTT.

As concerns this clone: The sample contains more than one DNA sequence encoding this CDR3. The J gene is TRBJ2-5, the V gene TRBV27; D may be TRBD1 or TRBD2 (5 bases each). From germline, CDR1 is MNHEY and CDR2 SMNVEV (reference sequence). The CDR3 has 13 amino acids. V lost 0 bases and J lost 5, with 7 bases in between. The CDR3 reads CASSLSWGETQYF. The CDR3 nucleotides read TGTGCCAGCAGTTTATCATGGGGGGAGACCCAGTACTTC.

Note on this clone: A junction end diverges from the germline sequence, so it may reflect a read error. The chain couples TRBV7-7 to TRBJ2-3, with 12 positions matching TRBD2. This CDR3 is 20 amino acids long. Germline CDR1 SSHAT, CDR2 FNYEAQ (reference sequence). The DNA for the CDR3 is TGTGCTAGCAGCTTTAAGGGGACACGACTAGCGGGGGACAGCACAGATACGCAGTATTTT. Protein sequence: CASSFKGTRLAGDSTDTQYF.

CDR3 protein: CASSFETSRGLGGYTF. In DNA form, the CDR3 reads TGTGCCAGCAGCTTCGAGACTTCCAGGGGTTTGGGCGGCTACACCTTC. The chain is built from TRBV5-6 and TRBJ1-2, with a tentative D call TRBD1 (6 bases). Germline assignment: CDR1 SGHDT and CDR2 YYEEEE. The CDR3 length is 16 residues. The V gene lost 2 bases and the J gene lost 8 bases, with 22 bases spanning the gap.

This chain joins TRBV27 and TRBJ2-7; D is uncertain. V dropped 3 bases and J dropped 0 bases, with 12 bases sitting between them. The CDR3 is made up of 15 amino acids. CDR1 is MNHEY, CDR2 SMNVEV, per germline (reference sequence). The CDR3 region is CASSFSSSSSYEQYF. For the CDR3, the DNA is TGTGCCAGCAGTTTTTCATCCTCGAGCTCCTACGAGCAGTACTTC.

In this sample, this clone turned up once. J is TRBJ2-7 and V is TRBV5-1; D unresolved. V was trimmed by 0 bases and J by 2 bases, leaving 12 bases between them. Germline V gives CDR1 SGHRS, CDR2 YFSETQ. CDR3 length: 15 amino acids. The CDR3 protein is CASSLDRSLAYEQYF. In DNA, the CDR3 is TGCGCCAGCAGCTTGGATCGCAGCTTAGCCTACGAGCAGTACTTC.

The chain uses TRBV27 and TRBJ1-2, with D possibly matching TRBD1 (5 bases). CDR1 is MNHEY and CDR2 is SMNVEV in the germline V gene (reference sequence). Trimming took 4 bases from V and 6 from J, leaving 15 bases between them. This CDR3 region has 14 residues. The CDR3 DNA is TGTGCCAGCAGTTATCGCGGGGGAGGCAATGGCTACACCTTC. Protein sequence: CASSYRGGGNGYTF.

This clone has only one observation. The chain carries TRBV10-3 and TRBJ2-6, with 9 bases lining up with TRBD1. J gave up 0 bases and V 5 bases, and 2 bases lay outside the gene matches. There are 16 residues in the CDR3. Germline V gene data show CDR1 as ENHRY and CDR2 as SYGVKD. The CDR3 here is CAISPDRGSGANVLTF. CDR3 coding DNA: TGTGCCATCAGTCCGGACAGGGGCTCTGGGGCCAACGTCCTGACTTTC.

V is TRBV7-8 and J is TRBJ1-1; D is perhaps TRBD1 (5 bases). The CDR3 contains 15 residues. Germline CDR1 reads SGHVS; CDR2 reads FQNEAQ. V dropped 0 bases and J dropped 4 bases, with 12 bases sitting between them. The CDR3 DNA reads TGTGCCAGCAGCTTAGCGGAGGGGTCTTTCACTGAAGCTTTCTTT. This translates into CASSLAEGSFTEAFF.

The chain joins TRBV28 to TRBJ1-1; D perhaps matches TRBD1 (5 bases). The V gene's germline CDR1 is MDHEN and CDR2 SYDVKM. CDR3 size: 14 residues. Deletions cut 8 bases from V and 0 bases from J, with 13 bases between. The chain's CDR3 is CASFTHRLNTEAFF. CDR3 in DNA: TGTGCCAGCTTTACTCACAGGTTGAACACTGAAGCTTTCTTT. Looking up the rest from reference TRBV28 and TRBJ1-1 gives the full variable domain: DVKVTQSSRYLVKRTGEKVFLECVQDMDHENMFWYRQDPGLGLRLIYFSYDVKMKEKGDIPEGYSVSREKKERFSLILESASTNQTSMYLCASFTHRLNTEAFFGQGTRLTVV.

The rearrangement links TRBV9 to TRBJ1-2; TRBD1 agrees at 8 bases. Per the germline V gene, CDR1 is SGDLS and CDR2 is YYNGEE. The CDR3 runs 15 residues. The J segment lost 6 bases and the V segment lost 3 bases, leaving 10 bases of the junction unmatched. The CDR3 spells CASSGAGTGLDGYTF. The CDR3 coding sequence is TGTGCCAGCAGCGGAGCCGGGACAGGTCTAGATGGCTACACCTTC.